The 2 T cell receptor beta chains in this list originate from one sample, sequenced in a study of T cell responses to AZD1222 COVID-19 vaccine. The repertoire was sequenced with immunoSEQ multiplex PCR; TCRdb's copy has only in-frame clones and lacks some. Found here are around 87,000 clones, 85% to 90% of them singletons; the top ten hold around 9.6%. Sequencing used peripheral blood, obtained on day 0 of AZD1222 vaccination. Receptors were obtained from an adult in good health.

The CDR3 reads CASSVAAGNTEAFF. The CDR3 bases are TGTGCCAGCAGCGTAGCCGCGGGGAACACTGAAGCTTTCTTT. This sequence joins TRBV9 and TRBJ1-1; D gene ambiguous. There are 14 residues in the CDR3. Germline lookup yields CDR1 SGDLS and CDR2 YYNGEE. Trimming took off 0 bases at V and 1 base at J, with 7 bases between the two ends.

This chain joins TRBV5-4 and TRBJ2-1; 11 bases map to TRBD2. Trimming cost V 4 bases and J 8 bases; bases outside gene matches: 8. This CDR3 spans 15 amino acids. From germline, CDR1 is SGHNT and CDR2 YYREEE (reference sequence). The CDR3 spells CASSLSGGAWDEQFF. In DNA, the CDR3 is TGTGCCAGCAGCCTTAGCGGGGGGGCTTGGGATGAGCAGTTCTTC. The variable domain in full, completed from reference TRBV5-4 and TRBJ2-1, reads ETGVTQSPTHLIKTRGQQVTLRCSSQSGHNTVSWYQQALGQGPQFIFQYYREEENGRGNFPPRFSGLQFPNYSSELNVNALELDDSALYLCASSLSGGAWDEQFFGPGTRLTVL.